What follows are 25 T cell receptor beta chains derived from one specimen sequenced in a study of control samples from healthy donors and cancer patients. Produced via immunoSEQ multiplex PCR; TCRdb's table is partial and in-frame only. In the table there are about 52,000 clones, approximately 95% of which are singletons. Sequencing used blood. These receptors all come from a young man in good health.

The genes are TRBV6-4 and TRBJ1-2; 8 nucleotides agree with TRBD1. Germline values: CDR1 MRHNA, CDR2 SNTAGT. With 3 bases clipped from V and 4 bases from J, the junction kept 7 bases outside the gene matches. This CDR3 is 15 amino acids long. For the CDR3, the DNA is TGTGCCAGCAGTGAGGAGACAGGGGAGGCCTATGGCTACACCTTC. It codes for CASSEETGEAYGYTF.

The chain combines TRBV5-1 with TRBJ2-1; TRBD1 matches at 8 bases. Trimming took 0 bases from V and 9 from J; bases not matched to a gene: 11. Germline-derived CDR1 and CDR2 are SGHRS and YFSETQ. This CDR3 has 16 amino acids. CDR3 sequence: CASSLDPGQVYSEQFF. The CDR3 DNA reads TGCGCCAGCAGCTTGGATCCGGGACAGGTTTACTCTGAGCAGTTCTTC.

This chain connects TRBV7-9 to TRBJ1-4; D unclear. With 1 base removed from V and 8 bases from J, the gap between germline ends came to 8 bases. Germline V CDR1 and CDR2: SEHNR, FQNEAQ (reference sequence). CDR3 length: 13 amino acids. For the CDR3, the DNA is TGTGCCAGCAGCTTAGACAGCGAGGAAAAACTGTTTTTT. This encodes CASSLDSEEKLFF. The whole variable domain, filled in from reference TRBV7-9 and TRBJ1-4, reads DTGVSQNPRHKITKRGQNVTFRCDPISEHNRLYWYRQTLGQGPEFLTYFQNEAQLEKSRLLSDRFSAERPKGSFSTLEIQRTEQGDSAMYLCASSLDSEEKLFFGSGTQLSVL.

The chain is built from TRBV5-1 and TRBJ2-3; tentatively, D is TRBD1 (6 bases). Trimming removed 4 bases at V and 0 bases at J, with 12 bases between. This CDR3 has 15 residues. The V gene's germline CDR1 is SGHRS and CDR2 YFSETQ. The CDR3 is CASSQQGASTDTQYF. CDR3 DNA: TGCGCCAGCAGCCAACAGGGTGCTAGCACAGATACGCAGTATTTT.

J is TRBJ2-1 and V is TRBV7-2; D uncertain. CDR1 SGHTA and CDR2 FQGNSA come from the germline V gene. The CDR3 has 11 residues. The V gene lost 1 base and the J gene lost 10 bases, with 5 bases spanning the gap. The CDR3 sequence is CASSLVGEQFF. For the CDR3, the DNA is TGTGCCAGCAGCTTAGTAGGGGAGCAGTTCTTC.

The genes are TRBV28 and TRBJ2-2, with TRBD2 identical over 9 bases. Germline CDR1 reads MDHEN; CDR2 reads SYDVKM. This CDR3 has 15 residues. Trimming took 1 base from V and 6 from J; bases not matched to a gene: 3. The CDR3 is CASSLSLAGSGELFF. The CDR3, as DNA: TGTGCCAGCAGTTTATCGCTAGCGGGATCCGGGGAGCTGTTTTTT.

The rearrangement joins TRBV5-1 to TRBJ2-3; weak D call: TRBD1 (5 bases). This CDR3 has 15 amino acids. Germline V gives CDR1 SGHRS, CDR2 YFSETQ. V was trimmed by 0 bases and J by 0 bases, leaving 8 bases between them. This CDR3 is CASSLGQISTDTQYF. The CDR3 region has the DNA TGCGCCAGCAGCTTGGGACAGATTAGCACAGATACGCAGTATTTT.

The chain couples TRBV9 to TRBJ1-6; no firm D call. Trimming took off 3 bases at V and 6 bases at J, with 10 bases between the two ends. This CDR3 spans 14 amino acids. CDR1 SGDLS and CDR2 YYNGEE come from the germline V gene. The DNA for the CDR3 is TGTGCCAGCAGCGGCGGACGGGGTAATTCACCCCTCCACTTT. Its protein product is CASSGGRGNSPLHF.

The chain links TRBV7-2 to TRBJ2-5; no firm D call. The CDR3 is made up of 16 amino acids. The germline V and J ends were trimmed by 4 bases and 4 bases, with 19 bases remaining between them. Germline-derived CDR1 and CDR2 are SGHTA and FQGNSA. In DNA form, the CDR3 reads TGTGCCAGCAGCTCCCGGTCGTCAGGCAGAAGAGAGACCCAGTACTTC. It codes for CASSSRSSGRRETQYF.

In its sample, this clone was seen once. CDR3 sequence: CASSFSGGIQETQYF. CDR3 DNA: TGTGCCAGCAGCTTTTCAGGGGGCATCCAAGAGACCCAGTACTTC. The chain is built from TRBV7-9 and TRBJ2-5; 8 bases align to TRBD1. The CDR3 extends over 15 amino acids. Germline V CDR1 and CDR2: SEHNR, FQNEAQ (reference sequence). V shed 3 bases, J shed 1 base, and the junction held 4 bases outside the gene matches. Supplemented by reference TRBV7-9 and TRBJ2-5, the full variable domain reads DTGVSQNPRHKITKRGQNVTFRCDPISEHNRLYWYRQTLGQGPEFLTYFQNEAQLEKSRLLSDRFSAERPKGSFSTLEIQRTEQGDSAMYLCASSFSGGIQETQYFGPGTRLLVL.

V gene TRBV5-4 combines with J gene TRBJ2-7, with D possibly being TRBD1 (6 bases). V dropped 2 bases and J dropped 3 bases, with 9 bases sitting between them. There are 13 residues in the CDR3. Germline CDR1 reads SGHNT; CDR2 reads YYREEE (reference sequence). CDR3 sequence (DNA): TGTGCCAGCAGCTTAGTAGGGGGCTACGAGCAGTACTTC. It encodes CASSLVGGYEQYF. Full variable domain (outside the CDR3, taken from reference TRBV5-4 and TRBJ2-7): ETGVTQSPTHLIKTRGQQVTLRCSSQSGHNTVSWYQQALGQGPQFIFQYYREEENGRGNFPPRFSGLQFPNYSSELNVNALELDDSALYLCASSLVGGYEQYFGPGTRLTVT.

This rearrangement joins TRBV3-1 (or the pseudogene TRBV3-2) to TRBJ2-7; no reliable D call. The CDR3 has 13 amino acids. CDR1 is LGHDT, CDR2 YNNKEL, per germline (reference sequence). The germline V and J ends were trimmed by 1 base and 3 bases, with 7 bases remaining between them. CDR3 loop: CASSQVDFYEQYF. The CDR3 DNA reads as TGTGCCAGCAGCCAAGTGGATTTCTACGAGCAGTACTTC.

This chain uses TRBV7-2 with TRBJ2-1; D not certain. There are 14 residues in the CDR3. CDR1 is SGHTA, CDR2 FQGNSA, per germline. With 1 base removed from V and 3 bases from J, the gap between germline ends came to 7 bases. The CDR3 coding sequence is TGTGCCAGCAGCTTAGGACATTACTACAATGAGCAGTTCTTC. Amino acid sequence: CASSLGHYYNEQFF.

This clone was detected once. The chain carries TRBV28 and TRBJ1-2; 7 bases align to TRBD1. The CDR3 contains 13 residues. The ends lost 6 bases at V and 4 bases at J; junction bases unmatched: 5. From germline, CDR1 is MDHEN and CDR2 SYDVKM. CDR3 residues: CASSGQAPYGYTF. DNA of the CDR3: TGTGCCAGCAGCGGACAGGCCCCCTATGGCTACACCTTC.

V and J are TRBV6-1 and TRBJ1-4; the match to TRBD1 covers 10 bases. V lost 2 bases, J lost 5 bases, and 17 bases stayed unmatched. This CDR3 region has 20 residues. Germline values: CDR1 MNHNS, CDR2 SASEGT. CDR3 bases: TGTGCCAGCAGTGAATACGTCACGGGACAGGGGATTTTCAGAAATGAAAAACTGTTTTTT. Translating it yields CASSEYVTGQGIFRNEKLFF.

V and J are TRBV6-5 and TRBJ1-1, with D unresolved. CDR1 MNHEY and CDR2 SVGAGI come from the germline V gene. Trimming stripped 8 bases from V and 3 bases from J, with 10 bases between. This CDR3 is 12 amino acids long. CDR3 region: CASLGRHTEAFF. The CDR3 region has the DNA TGTGCCAGCTTGGGCCGTCACACTGAAGCTTTCTTT.

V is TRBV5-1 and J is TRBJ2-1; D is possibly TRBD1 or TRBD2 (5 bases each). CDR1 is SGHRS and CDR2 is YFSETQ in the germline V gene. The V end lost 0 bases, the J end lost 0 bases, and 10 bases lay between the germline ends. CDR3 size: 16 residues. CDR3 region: CASSLGGLRSYNEQFF. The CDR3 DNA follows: TGCGCCAGCAGCTTGGGGGGGTTACGCTCCTACAATGAGCAGTTCTTC.

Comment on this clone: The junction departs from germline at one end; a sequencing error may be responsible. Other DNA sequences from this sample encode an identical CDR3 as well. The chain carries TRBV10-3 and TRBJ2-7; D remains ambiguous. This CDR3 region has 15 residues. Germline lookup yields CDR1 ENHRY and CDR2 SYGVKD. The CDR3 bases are TGCGCCATCAGTGAGTCGAACGTCGGCCCCTACGAGCAGTACTTC. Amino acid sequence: CAISESNVGPYEQYF.

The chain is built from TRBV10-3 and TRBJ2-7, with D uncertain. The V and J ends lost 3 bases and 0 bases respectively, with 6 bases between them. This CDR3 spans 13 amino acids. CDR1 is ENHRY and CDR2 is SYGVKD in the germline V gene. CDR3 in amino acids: CAISDRDSYEQYF. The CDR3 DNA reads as TGTGCCATCAGTGATAGGGACTCCTACGAGCAGTACTTC.

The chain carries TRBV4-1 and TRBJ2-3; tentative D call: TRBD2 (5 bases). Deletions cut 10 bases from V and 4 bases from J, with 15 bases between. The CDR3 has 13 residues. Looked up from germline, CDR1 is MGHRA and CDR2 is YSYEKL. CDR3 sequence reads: CATGSETADTQYF. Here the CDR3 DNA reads TGCGCCACCGGTAGCGAGACCGCAGATACGCAGTATTTT.

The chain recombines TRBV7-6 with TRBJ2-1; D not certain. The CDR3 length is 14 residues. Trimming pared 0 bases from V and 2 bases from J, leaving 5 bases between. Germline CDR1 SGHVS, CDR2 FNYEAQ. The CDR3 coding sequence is TGTGCCAGCAGCTTAGCGTCGACCTACAATGAGCAGTTCTTC. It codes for CASSLASTYNEQFF.

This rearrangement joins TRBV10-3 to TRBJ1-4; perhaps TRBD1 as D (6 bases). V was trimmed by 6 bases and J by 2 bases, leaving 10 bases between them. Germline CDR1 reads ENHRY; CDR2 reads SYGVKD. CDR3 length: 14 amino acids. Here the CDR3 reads CAISAGATNEKLFF. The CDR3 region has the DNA TGTGCCATCAGCGCGGGGGCCACTAATGAAAAACTGTTTTTT.

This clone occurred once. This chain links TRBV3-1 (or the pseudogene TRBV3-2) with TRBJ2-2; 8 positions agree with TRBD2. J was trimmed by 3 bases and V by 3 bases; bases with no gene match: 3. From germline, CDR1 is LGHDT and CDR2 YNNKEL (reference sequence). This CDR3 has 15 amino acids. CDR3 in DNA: TGTGCCAGCAGCCATGGGACTAGTGACACCGGGGAGCTGTTTTTT. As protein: CASSHGTSDTGELFF.

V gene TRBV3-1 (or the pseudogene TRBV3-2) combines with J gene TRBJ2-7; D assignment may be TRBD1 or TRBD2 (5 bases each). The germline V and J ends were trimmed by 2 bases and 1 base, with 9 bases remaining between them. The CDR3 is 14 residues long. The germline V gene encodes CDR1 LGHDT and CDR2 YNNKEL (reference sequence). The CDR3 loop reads CASSQWDQSYEQYF. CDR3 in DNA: TGTGCCAGCAGCCAATGGGACCAATCCTACGAGCAGTACTTC.

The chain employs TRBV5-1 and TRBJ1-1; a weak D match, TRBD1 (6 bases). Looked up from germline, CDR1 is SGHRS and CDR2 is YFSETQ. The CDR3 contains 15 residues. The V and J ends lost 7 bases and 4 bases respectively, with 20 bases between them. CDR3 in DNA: TGCGCCAGCCACCCGCGTACAGGGTCGGGCACTGAAGCTTTCTTT. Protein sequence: CASHPRTGSGTEAFF.